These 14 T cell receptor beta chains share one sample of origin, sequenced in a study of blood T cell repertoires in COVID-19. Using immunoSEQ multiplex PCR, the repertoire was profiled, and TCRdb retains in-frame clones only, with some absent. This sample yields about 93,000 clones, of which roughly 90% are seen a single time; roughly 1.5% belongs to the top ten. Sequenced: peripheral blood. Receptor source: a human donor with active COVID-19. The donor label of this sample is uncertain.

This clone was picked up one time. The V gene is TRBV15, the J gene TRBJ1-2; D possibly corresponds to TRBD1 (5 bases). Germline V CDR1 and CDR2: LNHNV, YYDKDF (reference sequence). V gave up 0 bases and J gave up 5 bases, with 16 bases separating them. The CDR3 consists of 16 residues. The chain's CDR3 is CATSRDYLGVSYGYTF. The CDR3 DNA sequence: TGTGCCACCAGCAGAGATTACTTAGGGGTCTCTTATGGCTACACCTTC. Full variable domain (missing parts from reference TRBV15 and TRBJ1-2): DAMVIQNPRYQVTQFGKPVTLSCSQTLNHNVMYWYQQKSSQAPKLLFHYYDKDFNNEADTPDNFQSRRPNTSFCFLDIRSPGLGDTAMYLCATSRDYLGVSYGYTFGSGTRLTVV.

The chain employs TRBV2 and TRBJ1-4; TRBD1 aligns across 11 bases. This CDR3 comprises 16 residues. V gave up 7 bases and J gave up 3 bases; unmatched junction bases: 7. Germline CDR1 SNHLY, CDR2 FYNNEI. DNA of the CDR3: TGTGCCAGCACCCGGACAGGGGGCTTATCTAATGAAAAACTGTTTTTT. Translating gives CASTRTGGLSNEKLFF.

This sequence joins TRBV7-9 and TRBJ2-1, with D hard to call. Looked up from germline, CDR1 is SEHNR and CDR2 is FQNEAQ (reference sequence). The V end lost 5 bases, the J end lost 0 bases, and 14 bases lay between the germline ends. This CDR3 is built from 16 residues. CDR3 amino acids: CASSPPGVSSYNEQFF. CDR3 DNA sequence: TGTGCCAGCAGCCCCCCGGGTGTAAGCTCCTACAATGAGCAGTTCTTC.

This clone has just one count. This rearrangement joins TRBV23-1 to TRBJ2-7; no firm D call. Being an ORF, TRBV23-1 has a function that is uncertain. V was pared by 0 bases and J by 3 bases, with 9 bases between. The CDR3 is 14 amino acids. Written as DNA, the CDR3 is TGCGCCAGCAGTCAATCCTTACATTACTACGAGCAGTACTTC. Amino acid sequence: CASSQSLHYYEQYF.

CDR3 in amino acids: CASSFDSVNYGYTF. The CDR3 bases are TGTGCCAGCAGCTTCGACAGCGTAAACTATGGCTACACCTTC. V and J are TRBV7-2 and TRBJ1-2; D is perhaps TRBD1 (5 bases). The CDR3 spans 14 residues. CDR1 and CDR2 from the germline V gene are SGHTA and FQGNSA. The V gene lost 3 bases and the J gene lost 2 bases, with 10 bases spanning the gap. The complete variable domain, with remaining parts taken from reference TRBV7-2 and TRBJ1-2, reads GAGVSQSPSNKVTEKGKDVELRCDPISGHTALYWYRQSLGQGLEFLIYFQGNSAPDKSGLPSDRFSAERTGGSVSTLTIQRTQQEDSAVYLCASSFDSVNYGYTFGSGTRLTVV.

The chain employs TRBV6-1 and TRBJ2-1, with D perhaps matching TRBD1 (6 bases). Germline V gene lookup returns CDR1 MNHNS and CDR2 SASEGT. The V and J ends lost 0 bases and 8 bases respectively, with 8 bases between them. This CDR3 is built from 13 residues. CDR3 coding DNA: TGTGCCAGCAGTGAAGCATGGGGGCATGAGCAGTTCTTC. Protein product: CASSEAWGHEQFF.

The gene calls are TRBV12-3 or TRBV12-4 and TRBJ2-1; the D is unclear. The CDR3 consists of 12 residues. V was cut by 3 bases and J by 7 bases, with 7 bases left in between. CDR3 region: CASSLMSNEQFF. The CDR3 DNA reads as TGTGCCAGCAGTTTGATGAGTAATGAGCAGTTCTTC.

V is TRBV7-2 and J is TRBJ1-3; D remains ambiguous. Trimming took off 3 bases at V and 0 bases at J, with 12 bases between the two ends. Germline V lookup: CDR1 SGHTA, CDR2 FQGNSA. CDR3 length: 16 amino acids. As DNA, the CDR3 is TGTGCCAGCAGCTTGTCGGCGGGGATCTCTGGAAACACCATATATTTT. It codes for CASSLSAGISGNTIYF. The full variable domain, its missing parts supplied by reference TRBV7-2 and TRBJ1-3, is GAGVSQSPSNKVTEKGKDVELRCDPISGHTALYWYRQSLGQGLEFLIYFQGNSAPDKSGLPSDRFSAERTGGSVSTLTIQRTQQEDSAVYLCASSLSAGISGNTIYFGEGSWLTVV.

The CDR3 region has the DNA TGTGCCAGTAGTGGAGCAGGGCCACCGAACACTGAAGCTTTCTTT. Its protein is CASSGAGPPNTEAFF. The rearrangement links TRBV19 to TRBJ1-1, with D possibly matching TRBD1 (5 bases). Trimming took 5 bases from V and 1 from J, leaving 14 bases between them. The germline V gene encodes CDR1 LNHDA and CDR2 SQIVND (reference sequence). This CDR3 contains 15 residues.

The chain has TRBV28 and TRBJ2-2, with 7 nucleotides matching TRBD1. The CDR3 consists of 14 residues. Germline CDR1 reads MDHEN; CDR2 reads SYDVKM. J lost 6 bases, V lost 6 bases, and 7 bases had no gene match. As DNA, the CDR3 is TGTGCCAGCAGGCCTGGGACAGCCCCCGGGGAGCTGTTTTTT. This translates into CASRPGTAPGELFF.

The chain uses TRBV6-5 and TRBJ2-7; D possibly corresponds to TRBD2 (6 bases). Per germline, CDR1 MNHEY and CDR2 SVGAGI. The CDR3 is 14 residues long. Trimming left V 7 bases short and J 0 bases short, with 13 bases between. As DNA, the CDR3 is TGTGCCAGCAAGGCAGGACTAAGCTCCTACGAGCAGTACTTC. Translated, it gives CASKAGLSSYEQYF.

CDR3 DNA: TGTGCCAGCAGTCAGGCTGGCAGTCCCAATCGGTACACCTTC. Its translation is CASSQAGSPNRYTF. The chain employs TRBV6-5 and TRBJ1-2; D remains ambiguous. The CDR3 consists of 14 residues. Germline V gene sequence: CDR1 MNHEY, CDR2 SVGAGI. Between the trimmed V and J ends, which lost 5 bases and 11 bases, there was a span of 21 bases.

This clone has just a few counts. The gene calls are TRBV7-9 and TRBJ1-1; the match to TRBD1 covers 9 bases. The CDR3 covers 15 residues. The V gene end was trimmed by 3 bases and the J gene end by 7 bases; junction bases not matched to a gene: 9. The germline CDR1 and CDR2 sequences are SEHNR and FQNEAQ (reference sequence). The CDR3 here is CASSFSGQGSNEAFF. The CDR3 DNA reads TGTGCCAGCAGCTTCTCCGGACAGGGGAGTAATGAAGCTTTCTTT.

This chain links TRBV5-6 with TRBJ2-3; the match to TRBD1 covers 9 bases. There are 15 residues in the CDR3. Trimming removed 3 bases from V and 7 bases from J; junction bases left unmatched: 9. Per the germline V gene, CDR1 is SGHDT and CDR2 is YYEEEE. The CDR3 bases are TGTGCCAGCAGCTGGGGGGGACAGGGAGGGAATACGCAGTATTTT. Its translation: CASSWGGQGGNTQYF.